The present T cell receptor (beta chain) was sequenced within a study of shared clonotypes between healthy human individuals. Looking at the study overall: CD4 naive and CD4 memory each took three plates per donor, while CD8 naive took two and CD8 memory one.

Adult donors, all healthy and HIV-negative, had no recent acute infections or vaccinations. All participating donors were Caucasian adults from Nashville, Tennessee. Per sorted-subset replicate PCR, input was 200 to 250 ng DNA, representing around 29,000 T cell genomes. Only in-frame clones appear in the TCRdb table, and some are missing; sequencing was by immunoSEQ multiplex PCR. This sample has 2,500,000 or so clones, with around nine tenths found just once. Sequencing used naive CD4+ T cells sorted from blood. As to subset: CD45RA+ positively selected. The sequence came from a man between 18 and 35 years old in good health.

CDR3 residues: CASSLGQREKLFF. For the CDR3, the DNA is TGTGCCAGCAGCCTCGGACAGCGGGAAAAACTGTTTTTT. The V gene is TRBV11-3, the J gene TRBJ1-4; the D gene is possibly TRBD1 (6 bases). This CDR3 is built from 13 residues. V gave up 5 bases and J gave up 8 bases, with 12 bases separating them. From germline, CDR1 is SGHNT and CDR2 YENEEA. The full variable domain, rest sourced from reference TRBV11-3 and TRBJ1-4, is EAGVVQSPRYKIIEKKQPVAFWCNPISGHNTLYWYLQNLGQGPELLIRYENEEAVDDSQLPKDRFSAERLKGVDSTLKIQPAELGDSAVYLCASSLGQREKLFFGSGTQLSVL.